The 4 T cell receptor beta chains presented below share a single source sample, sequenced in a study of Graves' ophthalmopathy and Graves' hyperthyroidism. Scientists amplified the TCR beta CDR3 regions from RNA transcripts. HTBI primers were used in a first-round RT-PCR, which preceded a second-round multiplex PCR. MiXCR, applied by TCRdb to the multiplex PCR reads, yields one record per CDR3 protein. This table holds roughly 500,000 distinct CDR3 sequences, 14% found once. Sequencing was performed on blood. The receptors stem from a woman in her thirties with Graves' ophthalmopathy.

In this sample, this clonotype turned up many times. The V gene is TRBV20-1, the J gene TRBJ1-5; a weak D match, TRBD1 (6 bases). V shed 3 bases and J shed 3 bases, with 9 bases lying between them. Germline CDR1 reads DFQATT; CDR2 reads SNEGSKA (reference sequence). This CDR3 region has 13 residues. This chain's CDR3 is CSASRGFNQPQHF. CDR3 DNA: TGCAGTGCTAGCAGGGGATTCAATCAGCCCCAGCATTTT.

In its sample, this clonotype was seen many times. The CDR3 coding sequence is TGTGCCAGCAGCTACCAGGGGAGCAACTATGGCTACACCTTC. Protein product: CASSYQGSNYGYTF. The chain couples TRBV6-5 to TRBJ1-2; D perhaps matches TRBD1 (6 bases). V lost 6 bases, J lost 2 bases, and 13 bases lay in between. In germline, CDR1 is MNHEY, CDR2 SVGAGI. The CDR3 sequence is 14 residues long.

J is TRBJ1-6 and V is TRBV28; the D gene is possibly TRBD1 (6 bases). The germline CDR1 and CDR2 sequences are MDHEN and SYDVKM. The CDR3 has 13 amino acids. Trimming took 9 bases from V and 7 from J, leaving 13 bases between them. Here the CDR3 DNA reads TGTGCCAGTAAAGGGGGGCTCAATTCACCCCTCCACTTT. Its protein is CASKGGLNSPLHF.

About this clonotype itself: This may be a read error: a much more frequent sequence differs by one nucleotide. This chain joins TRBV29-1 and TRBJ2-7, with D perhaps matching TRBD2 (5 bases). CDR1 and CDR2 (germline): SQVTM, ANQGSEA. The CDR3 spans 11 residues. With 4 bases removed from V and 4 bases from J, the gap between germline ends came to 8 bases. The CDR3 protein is CSVGGEYEQYF. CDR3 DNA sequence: TGCAGCGTTGGGGGAGAATACGAGCAGTACTTC.